Listed below are T cell receptor beta chains from one sample, sequenced in a study of Tregs in tolerant kidney transplant recipients. Sequencing was performed with immunoSEQ multiplex PCR; in TCRdb, only in-frame clones are kept and a portion is missing. The table shows some 100,000 clones, with almost 95% occurring only once. Input material: CD4+ T cells from blood. The receptors originated from a human donor in good health. The CDR3 runs from the conserved cysteine through the conserved F or W. D genes are given only for firm matches.

j_gene | v_gene | d_gene | CDR3aa
TRBJ2-3 | TRBV7-7 | - | CASSLDSSTDTQYF
TRBJ2-5 | TRBV27 | - | CASSKQAFRQETQYF
TRBJ1-2 | TRBV6-6 | - | CASSRTRDTYGYTF
TRBJ2-7 | TRBV28 | - | CASNSGTVSYEQYF
TRBJ1-3 | TRBV15 | - | CATSREGSAGNTIYF
TRBJ2-7 | TRBV6-1 | - | CASSRQDVYEQYF
TRBJ1-2 | TRBV4-1 | - | CASSLLLSQGPYGYTF
TRBJ2-1 | TRBV6-5 | - | CASSYSGPGRWEFF
TRBJ1-2 | TRBV5-1 | - | CASSLDGADYGYTF
TRBJ2-1 | TRBV15 | TRBD2 | CATSGRSGTSGYNEQFF
TRBJ1-6 | TRBV27 | - | CASSWARDADGSPLHF
TRBJ2-7 | TRBV18 | TRBD1 | CASSPVTGEVQYF